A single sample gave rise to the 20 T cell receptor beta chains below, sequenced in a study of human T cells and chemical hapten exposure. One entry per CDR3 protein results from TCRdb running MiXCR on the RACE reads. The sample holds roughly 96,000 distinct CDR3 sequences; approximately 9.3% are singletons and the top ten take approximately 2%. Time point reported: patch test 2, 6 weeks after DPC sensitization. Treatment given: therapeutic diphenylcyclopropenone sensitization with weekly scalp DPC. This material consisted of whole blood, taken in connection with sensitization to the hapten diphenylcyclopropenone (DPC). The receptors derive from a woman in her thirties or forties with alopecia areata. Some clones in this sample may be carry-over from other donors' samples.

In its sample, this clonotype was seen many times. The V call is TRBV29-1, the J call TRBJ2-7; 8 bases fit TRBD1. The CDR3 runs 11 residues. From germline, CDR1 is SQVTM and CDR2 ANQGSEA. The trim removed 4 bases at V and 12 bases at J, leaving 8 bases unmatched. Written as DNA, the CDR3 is TGCAGCGTTGTGGACAGGGCAGTCCCGTACTTC. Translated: CSVVDRAVPYF.

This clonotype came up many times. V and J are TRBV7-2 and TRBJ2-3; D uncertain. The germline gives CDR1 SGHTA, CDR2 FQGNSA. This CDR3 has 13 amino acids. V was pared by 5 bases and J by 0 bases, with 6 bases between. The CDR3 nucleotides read TGTGCCAGCAGCCCGACTAGCACAGATACGCAGTATTTT. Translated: CASSPTSTDTQYF. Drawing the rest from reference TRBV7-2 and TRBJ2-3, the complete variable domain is GAGVSQSPSNKVTEKGKDVELRCDPISGHTALYWYRQSLGQGLEFLIYFQGNSAPDKSGLPSDRFSAERTGGSVSTLTIQRTQQEDSAVYLCASSPTSTDTQYFGPGTRLTVL.

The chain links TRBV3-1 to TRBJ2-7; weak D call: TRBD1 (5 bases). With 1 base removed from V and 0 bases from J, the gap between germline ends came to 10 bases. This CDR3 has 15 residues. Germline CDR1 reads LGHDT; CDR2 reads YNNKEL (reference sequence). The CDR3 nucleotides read TGTGCCAGCAGCCAAGGTAACAGGTTCTCCTACGAGCAGTACTTC. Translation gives CASSQGNRFSYEQYF.

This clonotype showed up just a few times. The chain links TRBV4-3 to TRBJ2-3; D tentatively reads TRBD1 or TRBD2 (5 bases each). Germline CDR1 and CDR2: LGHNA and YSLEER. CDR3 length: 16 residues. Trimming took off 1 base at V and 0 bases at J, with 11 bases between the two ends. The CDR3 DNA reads TGCGCCAGCAGCCAAGGGGACGCGAGGAGCACAGATACGCAGTATTTT. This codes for CASSQGDARSTDTQYF.

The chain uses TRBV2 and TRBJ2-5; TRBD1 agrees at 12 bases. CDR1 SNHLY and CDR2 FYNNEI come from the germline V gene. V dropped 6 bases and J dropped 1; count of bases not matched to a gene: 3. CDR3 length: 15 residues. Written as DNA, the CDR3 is TGTGCCAGCAGCCGGGACAGGGGGCCCCAAGAGACCCAGTACTTC. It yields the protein CASSRDRGPQETQYF. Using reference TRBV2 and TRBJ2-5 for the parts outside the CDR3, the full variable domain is EPEVTQTPSHQVTQMGQEVILRCVPISNHLYFYWYRQILGQKVEFLVSFYNNEISEKSEIFDDQFSVERPDGSNFTLKIRSTKLEDSAMYFCASSRDRGPQETQYFGPGTRLLVL.

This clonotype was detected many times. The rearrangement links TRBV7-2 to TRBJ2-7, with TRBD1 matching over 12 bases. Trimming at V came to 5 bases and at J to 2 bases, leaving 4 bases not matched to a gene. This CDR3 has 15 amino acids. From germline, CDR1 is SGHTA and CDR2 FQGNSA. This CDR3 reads CASSLGTGGPYEQYF. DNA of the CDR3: TGTGCCAGCAGCCTAGGGACAGGGGGCCCCTACGAGCAGTACTTC.

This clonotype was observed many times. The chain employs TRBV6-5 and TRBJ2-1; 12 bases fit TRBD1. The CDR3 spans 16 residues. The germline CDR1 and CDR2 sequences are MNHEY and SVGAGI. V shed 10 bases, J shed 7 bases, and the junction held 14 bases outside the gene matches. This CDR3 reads CATVPNRGQGANEQFF. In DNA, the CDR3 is TGTGCCACGGTCCCCAATCGGGGACAGGGGGCAAATGAGCAGTTCTTC.

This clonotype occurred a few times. CDR3 sequence reads: CASSLRSGVIQYF. CDR3 coding DNA: TGTGCCAGCAGCTTACGTTCAGGTGTGATTCAGTACTTC. The chain has TRBV7-9 and TRBJ2-4, with D hard to call. This CDR3 has 13 residues. From germline, CDR1 is SEHNR and CDR2 FQNEAQ (reference sequence). The V end lost 2 bases, the J end lost 10 bases, and 12 bases lay between the germline ends.

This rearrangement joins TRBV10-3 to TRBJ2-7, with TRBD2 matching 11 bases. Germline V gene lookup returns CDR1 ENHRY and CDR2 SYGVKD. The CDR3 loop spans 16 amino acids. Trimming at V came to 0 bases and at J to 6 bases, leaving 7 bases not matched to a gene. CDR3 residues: CAISESILAGVPEQYF. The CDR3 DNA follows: TGTGCCATCAGTGAGTCAATACTAGCGGGAGTGCCCGAGCAGTACTTC.

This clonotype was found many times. CDR3 sequence: CASLLVRYEQYF. CDR3 in DNA: TGTGCCAGCCTTCTAGTCCGCTACGAGCAGTACTTC. This chain connects TRBV28 to TRBJ2-7; D is undetermined. Germline CDR1 MDHEN, CDR2 SYDVKM. Trimming left V 8 bases short and J 3 bases short, with 11 bases between. The CDR3 runs to 12 residues. Variable domain in full (rest from reference TRBV28 and TRBJ2-7): DVKVTQSSRYLVKRTGEKVFLECVQDMDHENMFWYRQDPGLGLRLIYFSYDVKMKEKGDIPEGYSVSREKKERFSLILESASTNQTSMYLCASLLVRYEQYFGPGTRLTVT.

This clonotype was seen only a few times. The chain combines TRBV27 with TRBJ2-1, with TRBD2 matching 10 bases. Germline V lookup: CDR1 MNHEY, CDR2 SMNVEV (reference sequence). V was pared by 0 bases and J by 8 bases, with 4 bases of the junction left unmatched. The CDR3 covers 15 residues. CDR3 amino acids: CASSLSASGSYEQFF. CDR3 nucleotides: TGTGCCAGCAGTTTATCCGCTAGCGGGAGCTATGAGCAGTTCTTC.

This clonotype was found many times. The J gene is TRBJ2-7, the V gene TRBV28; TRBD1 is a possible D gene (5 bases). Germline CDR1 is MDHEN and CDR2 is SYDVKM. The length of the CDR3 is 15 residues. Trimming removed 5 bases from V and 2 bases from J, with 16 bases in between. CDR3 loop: CASSPQGRGAYEQYF. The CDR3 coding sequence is TGTGCCAGCAGTCCCCAGGGAAGGGGTGCCTACGAGCAGTACTTC.

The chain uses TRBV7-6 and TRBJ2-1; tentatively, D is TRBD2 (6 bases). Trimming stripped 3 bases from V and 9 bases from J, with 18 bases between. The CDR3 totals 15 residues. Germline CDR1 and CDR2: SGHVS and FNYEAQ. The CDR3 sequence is CASSFNPGRGGEQFF. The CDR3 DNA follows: TGTGCCAGCAGCTTTAACCCGGGGCGGGGTGGTGAGCAGTTCTTC.

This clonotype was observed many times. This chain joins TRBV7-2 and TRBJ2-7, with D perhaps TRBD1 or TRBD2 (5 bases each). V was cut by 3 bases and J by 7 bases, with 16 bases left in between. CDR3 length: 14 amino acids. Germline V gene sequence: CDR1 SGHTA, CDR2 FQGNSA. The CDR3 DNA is TGTGCCAGCAGCTTTGGGGGTGAGGGTCGAGAGCAGTACTTC. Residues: CASSFGGEGREQYF.

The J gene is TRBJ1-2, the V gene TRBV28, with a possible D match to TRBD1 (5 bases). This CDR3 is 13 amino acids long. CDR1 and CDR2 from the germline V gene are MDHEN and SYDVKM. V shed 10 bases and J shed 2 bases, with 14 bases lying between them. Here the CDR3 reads CATRIGGNYGYTF. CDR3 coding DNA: TGTGCCACCAGGATCGGGGGAAACTATGGCTACACCTTC.

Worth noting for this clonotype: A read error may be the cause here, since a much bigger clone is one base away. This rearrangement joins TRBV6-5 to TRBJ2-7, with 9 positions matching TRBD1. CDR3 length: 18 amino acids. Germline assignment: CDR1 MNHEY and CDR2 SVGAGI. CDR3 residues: CANSYYRGPGQGLHEQYF. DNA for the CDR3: TGTGCCAACAGTTATTATCGGGGGCCCGGACAGGGGCTCCACGAGCAGTACTTC.

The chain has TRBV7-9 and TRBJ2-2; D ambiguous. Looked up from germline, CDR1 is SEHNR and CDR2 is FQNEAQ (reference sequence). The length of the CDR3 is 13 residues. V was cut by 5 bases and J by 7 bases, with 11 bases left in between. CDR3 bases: TGTGCCAGCAGCGTAAGATCCATCGGGGAGCTGTTTTTT. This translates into CASSVRSIGELFF.

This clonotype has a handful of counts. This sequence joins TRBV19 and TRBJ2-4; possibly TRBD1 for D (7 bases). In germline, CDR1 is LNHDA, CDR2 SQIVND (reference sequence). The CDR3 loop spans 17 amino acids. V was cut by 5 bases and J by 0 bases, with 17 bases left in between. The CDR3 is CASSRQGGNLAKNIQYF. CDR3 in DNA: TGTGCCAGTAGTCGTCAGGGGGGCAATCTAGCCAAAAACATTCAGTACTTC. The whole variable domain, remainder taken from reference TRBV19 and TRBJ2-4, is DGGITQSPKYLFRKEGQNVTLSCEQNLNHDAMYWYRQDPGQGLRLIYYSQIVNDFQKGDIAEGYSVSREKKESFPLTVTSAQKNPTAFYLCASSRQGGNLAKNIQYFGAGTRLSVL.

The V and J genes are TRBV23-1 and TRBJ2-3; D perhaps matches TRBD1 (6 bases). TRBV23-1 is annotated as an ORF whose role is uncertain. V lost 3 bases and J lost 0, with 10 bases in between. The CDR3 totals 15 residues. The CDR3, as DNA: TGCGCCAGCAGTCATTGGGGGCTTAGCACAGATACGCAGTATTTT. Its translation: CASSHWGLSTDTQYF.

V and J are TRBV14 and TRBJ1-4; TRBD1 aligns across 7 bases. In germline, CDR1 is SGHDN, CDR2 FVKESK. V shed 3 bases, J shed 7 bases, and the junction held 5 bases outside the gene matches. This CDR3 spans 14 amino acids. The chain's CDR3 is CASSHRGTGEKLFF. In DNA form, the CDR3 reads TGTGCCAGCAGCCACAGGGGGACGGGTGAAAAACTGTTTTTT.